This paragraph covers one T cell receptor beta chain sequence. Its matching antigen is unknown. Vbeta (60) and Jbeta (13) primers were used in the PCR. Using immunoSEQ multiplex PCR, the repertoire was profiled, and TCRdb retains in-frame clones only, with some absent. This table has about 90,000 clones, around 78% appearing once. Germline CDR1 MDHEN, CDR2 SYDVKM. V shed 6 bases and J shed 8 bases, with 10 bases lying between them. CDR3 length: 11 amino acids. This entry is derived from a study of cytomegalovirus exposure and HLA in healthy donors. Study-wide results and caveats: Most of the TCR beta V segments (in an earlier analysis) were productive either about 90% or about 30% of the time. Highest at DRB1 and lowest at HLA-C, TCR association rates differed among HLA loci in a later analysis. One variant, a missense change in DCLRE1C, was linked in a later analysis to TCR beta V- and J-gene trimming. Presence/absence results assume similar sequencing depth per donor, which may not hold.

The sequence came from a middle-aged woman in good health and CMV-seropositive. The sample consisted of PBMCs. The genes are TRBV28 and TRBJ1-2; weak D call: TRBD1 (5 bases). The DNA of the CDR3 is TGTGCCAGCAGACAACAGGCGGGCTACACCTTC. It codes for CASRQQAGYTF.